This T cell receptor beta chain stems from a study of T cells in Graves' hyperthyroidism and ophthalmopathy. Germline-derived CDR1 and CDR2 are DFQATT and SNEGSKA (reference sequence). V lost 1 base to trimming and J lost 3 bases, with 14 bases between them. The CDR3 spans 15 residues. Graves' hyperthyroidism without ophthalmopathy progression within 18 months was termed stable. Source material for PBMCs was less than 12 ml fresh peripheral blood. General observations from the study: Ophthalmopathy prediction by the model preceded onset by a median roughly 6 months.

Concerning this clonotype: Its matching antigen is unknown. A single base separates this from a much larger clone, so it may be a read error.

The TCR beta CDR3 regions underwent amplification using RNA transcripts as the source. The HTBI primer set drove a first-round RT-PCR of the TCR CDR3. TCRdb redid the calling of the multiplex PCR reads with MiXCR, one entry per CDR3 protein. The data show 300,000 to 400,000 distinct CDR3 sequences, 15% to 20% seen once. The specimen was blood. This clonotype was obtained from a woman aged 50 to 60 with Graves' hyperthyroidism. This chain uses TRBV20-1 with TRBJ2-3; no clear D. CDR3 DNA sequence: TGCAGTGCTAGAGCTCTCCGGCGAGATACAGATACGCAGTATTTT. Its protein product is CSARALRRDTDTQYF.